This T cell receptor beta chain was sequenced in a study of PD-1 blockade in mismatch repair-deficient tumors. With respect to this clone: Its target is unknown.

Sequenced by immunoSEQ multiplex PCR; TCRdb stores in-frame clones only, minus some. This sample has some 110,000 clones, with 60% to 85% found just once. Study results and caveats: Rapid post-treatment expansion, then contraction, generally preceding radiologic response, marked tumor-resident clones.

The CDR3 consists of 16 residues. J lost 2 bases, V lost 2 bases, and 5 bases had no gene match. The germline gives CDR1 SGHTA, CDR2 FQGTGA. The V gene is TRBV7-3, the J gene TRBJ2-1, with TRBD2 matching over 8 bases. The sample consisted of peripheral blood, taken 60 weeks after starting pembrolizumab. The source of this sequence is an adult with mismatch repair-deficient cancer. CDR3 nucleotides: TGTGCCAGCAGCTTAGTAGCGGGATATGCCTACAATGAGCAGTTCTTC. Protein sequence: CASSLVAGYAYNEQFF.